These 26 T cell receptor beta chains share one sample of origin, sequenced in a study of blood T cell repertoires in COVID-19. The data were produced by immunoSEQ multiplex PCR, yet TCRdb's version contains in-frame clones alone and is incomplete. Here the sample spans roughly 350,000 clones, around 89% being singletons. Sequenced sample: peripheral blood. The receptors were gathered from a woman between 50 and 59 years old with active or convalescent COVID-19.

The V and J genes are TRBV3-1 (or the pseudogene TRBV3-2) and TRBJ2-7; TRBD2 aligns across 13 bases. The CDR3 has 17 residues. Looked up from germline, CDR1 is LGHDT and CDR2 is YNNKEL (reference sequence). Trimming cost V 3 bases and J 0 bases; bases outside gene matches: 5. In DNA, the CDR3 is TGTGCCAGCAGCCACCTCGGACTAGCGGGGGTCTCCTACGAGCAGTACTTC. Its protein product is CASSHLGLAGVSYEQYF.

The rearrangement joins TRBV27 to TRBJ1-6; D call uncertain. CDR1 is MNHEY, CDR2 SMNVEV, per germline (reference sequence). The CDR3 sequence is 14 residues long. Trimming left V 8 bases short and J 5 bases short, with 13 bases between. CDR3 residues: CASGWLQNNSPLHF. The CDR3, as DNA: TGTGCCAGCGGTTGGTTACAGAATAATTCACCCCTCCACTTT.

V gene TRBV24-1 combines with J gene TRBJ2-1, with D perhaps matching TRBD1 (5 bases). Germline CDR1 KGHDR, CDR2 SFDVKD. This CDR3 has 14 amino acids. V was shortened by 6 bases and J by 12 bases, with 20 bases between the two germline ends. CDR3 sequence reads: CATSSTSAGLGQFF. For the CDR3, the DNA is TGTGCCACCAGTTCGACAAGCGCAGGGTTGGGGCAGTTCTTC.

DNA for the CDR3: TGTGCCAGCGGAAGACAGGGCGATTCACCCCTCCACTTT. It translates to CASGRQGDSPLHF. The V gene is TRBV27, the J gene TRBJ1-6; 7 positions agree with TRBD1. The V gene's germline CDR1 is MNHEY and CDR2 SMNVEV (reference sequence). There are 13 residues in the CDR3. Trimming cost V 8 bases and J 8 bases; bases outside gene matches: 6.

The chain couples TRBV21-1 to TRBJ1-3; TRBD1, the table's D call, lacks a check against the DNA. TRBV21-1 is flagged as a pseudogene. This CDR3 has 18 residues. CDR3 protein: CASSLIVRGAGAGNTIYF. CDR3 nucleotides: TGTGCCAGCAGCCTAATCGTCAGGGGCGCTGGCGCTGGAAACACCATATATTTT.

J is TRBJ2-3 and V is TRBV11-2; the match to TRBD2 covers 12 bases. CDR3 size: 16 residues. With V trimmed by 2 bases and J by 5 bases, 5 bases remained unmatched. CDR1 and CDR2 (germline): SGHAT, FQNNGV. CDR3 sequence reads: CASSLLAGGFLDTQYF. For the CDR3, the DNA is TGTGCCAGCAGCTTACTAGCGGGAGGGTTTCTAGATACGCAGTATTTT.

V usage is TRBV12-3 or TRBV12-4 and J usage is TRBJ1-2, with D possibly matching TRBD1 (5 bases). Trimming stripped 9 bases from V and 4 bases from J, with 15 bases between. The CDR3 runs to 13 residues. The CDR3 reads CASLGRGSYGYTF. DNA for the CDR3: TGTGCCAGTCTGGGGAGGGGAAGCTATGGCTACACCTTC.

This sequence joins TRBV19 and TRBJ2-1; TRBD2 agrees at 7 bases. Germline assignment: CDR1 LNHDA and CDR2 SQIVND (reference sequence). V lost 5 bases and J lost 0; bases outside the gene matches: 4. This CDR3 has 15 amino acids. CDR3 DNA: TGTGCCAGTAGTCTAAAGCGGGGCTCCTACAATGAGCAGTTCTTC. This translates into CASSLKRGSYNEQFF.

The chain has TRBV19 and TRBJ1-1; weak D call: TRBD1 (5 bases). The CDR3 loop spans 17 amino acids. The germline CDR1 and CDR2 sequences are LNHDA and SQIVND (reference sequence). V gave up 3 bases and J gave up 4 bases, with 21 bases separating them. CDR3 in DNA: TGTGCCAGTAGTATGGGGGGGTGGAAGGGCTTGGGCACTGAAGCTTTCTTT. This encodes CASSMGGWKGLGTEAFF.

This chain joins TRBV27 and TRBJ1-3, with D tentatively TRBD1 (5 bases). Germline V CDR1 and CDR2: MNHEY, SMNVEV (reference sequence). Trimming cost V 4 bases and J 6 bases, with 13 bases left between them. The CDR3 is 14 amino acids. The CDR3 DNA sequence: TGTGCCAGCAGTTCCATGGGGGAGGCAAACACCATATATTTT. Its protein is CASSSMGEANTIYF.

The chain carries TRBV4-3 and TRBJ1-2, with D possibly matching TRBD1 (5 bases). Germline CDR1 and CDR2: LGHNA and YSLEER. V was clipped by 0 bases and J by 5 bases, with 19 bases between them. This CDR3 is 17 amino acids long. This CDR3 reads CASSQDDGGWGLYGYTF. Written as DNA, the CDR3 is TGCGCCAGCAGCCAAGATGATGGCGGGTGGGGACTATATGGCTACACCTTC.

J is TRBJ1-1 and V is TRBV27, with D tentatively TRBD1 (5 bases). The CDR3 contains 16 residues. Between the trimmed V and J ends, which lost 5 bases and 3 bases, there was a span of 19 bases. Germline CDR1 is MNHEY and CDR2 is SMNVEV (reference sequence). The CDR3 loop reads CASSLSGGRVDTEAFF. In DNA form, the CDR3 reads TGTGCCAGCAGTCTGTCCGGGGGGAGGGTTGACACTGAAGCTTTCTTT.

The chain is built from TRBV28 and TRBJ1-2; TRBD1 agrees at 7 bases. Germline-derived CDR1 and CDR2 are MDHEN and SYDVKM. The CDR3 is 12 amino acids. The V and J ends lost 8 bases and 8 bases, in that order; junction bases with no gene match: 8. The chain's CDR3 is CASRFDRAGYTF. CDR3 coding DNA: TGTGCCAGCCGATTTGACAGGGCGGGCTACACCTTC.

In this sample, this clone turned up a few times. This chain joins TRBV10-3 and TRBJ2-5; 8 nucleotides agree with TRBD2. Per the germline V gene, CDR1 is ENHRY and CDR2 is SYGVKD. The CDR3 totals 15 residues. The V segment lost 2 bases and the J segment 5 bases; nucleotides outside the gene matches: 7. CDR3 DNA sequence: TGTGCCATCAGTGAGGCCCGGGCTAGCGGGGAGACCCAGTACTTC. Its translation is CAISEARASGETQYF.

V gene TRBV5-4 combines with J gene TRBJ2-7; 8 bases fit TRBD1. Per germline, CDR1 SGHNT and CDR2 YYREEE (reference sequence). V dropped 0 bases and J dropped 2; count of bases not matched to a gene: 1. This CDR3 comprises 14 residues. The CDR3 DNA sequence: TGTGCCAGCAGCTTGGTGGGACAGGCCTACGAGCAGTACTTC. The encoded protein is CASSLVGQAYEQYF.

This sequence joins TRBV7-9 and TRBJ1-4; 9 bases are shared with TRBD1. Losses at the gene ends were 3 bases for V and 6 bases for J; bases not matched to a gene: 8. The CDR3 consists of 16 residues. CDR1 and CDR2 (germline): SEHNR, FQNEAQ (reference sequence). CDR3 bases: TGTGCCAGCAGCTTTCTCGGGACAGGGAGAGATGAAAAACTGTTTTTT. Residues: CASSFLGTGRDEKLFF.

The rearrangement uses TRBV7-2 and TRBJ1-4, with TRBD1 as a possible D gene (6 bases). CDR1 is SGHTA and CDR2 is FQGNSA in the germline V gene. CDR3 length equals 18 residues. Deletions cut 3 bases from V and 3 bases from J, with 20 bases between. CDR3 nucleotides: TGTGCCAGCAGCTTCCAGGTTTGGGGGGGCGCAGCTAATGAAAAACTGTTTTTT. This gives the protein CASSFQVWGGAANEKLFF.

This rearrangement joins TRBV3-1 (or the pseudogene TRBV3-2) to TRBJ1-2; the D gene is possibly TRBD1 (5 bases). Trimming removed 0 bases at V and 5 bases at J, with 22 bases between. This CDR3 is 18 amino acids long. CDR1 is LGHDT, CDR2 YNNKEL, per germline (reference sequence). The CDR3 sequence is CASSQDGAGITSLYGYTF. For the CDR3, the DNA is TGTGCCAGCAGCCAAGATGGGGCAGGGATTACCTCTCTTTATGGCTACACCTTC.

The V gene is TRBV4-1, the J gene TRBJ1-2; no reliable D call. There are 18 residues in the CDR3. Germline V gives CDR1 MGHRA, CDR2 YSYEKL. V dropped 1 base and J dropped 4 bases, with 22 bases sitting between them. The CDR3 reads CASSQVVREGTLGYGYTF. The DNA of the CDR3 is TGCGCCAGCAGCCAAGTGGTCCGGGAAGGAACCCTAGGCTATGGCTACACCTTC.

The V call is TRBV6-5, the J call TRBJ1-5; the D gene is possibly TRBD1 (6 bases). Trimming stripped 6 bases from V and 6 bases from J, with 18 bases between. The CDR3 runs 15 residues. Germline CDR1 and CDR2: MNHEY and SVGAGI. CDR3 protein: CASSRTGIGAQPQHF. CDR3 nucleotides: TGTGCCAGCAGCCGTACAGGGATCGGCGCTCAGCCCCAGCATTTT.

CDR3 sequence: CASSYDAGYSPLHF. The CDR3, as DNA: TGTGCCAGCAGTTACGACGCGGGATATTCACCCCTCCACTTT. The chain combines TRBV6-5 with TRBJ1-6; no definite D call. Germline values: CDR1 MNHEY, CDR2 SVGAGI. The CDR3 extends over 14 amino acids. The V and J ends lost 2 bases and 8 bases respectively, with 10 bases between them.

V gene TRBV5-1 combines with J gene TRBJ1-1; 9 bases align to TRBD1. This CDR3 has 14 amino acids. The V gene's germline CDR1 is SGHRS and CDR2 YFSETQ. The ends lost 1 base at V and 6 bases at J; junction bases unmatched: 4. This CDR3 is CASSLLQGAAEAFF. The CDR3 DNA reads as TGCGCCAGCAGCTTGTTACAGGGGGCAGCTGAAGCTTTCTTT.

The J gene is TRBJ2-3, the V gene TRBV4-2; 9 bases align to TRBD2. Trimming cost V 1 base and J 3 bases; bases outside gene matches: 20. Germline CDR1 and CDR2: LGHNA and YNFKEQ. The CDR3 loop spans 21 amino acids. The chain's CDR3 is CASSQGGLAAVRGGQTDTQYF. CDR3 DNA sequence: TGTGCCAGCAGCCAAGGAGGGCTCGCGGCTGTGCGGGGGGGCCAGACAGATACGCAGTATTTT.

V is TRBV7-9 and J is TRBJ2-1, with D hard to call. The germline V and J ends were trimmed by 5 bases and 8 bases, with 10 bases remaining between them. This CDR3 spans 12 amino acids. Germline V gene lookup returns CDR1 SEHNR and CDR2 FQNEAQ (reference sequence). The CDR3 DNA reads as TGTGCCAGCAGCCGACCCAGCGATGAGCAGTTCTTC. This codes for CASSRPSDEQFF. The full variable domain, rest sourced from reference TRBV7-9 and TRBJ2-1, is DTGVSQNPRHKITKRGQNVTFRCDPISEHNRLYWYRQTLGQGPEFLTYFQNEAQLEKSRLLSDRFSAERPKGSFSTLEIQRTEQGDSAMYLCASSRPSDEQFFGPGTRLTVL.

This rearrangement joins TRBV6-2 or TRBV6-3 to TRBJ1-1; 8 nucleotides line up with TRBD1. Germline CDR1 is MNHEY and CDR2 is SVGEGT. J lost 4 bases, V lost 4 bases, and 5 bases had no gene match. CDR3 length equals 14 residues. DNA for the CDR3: TGTGCCAGCAGTTGGGACAGGAGGACCACTGAAGCTTTCTTT. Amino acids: CASSWDRRTTEAFF.

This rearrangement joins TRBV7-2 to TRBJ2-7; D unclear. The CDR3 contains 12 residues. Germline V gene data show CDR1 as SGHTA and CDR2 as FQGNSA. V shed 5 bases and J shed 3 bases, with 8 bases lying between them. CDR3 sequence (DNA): TGTGCCAGCAGCCCACATCTCTACGAGCAGTACTTC. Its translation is CASSPHLYEQYF.